Sequencing of this TCR beta chain was carried out in a study of cytomegalovirus exposure and HLA in healthy donors. For the study at large: A data release that came early held about 89 million unique TCRs from HLA-typed donors.

PCR primers comprised 60 Vbeta and 13 Jbeta primers. Assay used: immunoSEQ multiplex PCR; TCRdb lists only in-frame clones, some missing. The data hold 160,000 or so clones, with roughly 85% observed a single time. The CDR3 runs to 16 residues. The ends lost 5 bases at V and 9 bases at J; junction bases unmatched: 13. Looked up from germline, CDR1 is MDHEN and CDR2 is SYDVKM. Concerning this clone: Its target is unknown.

Study-wide results and limits: In an earlier analysis, in about 530 donors, most V segments appeared productive either ~87% or ~30% of the time. For TCR beta chains, V- and J-gene trimming was later linked to a missense DCLRE1C variant.

The specimen sequenced was PBMCs. The receptor's source is a woman aged 18-29 years in good health and CMV-seronegative. J is TRBJ2-1 and V is TRBV28, with TRBD2 matching over 10 bases. CDR3 sequence: CASSPTLEREGREQFF. The CDR3, as DNA: TGTGCCAGCAGTCCTACCCTTGAGCGGGAGGGGCGTGAGCAGTTCTTC. The full variable domain, completed using reference TRBV28 and TRBJ2-1, is DVKVTQSSRYLVKRTGEKVFLECVQDMDHENMFWYRQDPGLGLRLIYFSYDVKMKEKGDIPEGYSVSREKKERFSLILESASTNQTSMYLCASSPTLEREGREQFFGPGTRLTVL.